This paragraph reports one T cell receptor beta chain. CDR3 length equals 13 residues. The V end lost 7 bases, the J end lost 6 bases, and 12 bases lay between the germline ends. The table came from immunoSEQ multiplex PCR; TCRdb's copy has only in-frame clones and leaves some out. The sample records roughly 250,000 clones, 80% to 95% being singletons. The data originate from a study of blood T cell repertoires in COVID-19. Across the whole study: The United States, Italy and Spain supplied acute and convalescent COVID-19 samples.

This sequence originates from a woman between 18 and 29 years old who had recovered from COVID-19. What was sequenced was PBMCs or T cells enriched from blood (not recorded which). V usage is TRBV12-3 or TRBV12-4 and J usage is TRBJ2-2; tentative D call: TRBD1 (6 bases). The CDR3 sequence is CASNIQGAGELFF. The CDR3 nucleotides are TGTGCCAGCAACATACAGGGTGCCGGGGAGCTGTTTTTT.